This is a list of T cell receptor beta chains from one sample in a study of somatic mutations in cytotoxic T cells in rheumatoid arthritis. The data were produced by immunoSEQ multiplex PCR, yet TCRdb's version contains in-frame clones alone and is incomplete. The sample contains over 20,000 clones, about 81% of which appear only once. Source material: CD8+ T cells sorted from blood. These receptors all stem from a man over 45 in good health. CDR3s include the opening cysteine and the closing phenylalanine or tryptophan. Each record gives: J gene, D gene, V gene, clone size, CDR3 DNA, CDR3 protein. D genes are given only for firm matches. Not all rows give a size; the values are once, few, many and, for expanded clones, a class.

>TRBJ2-7|NA|TRBV5-4|NA
TGTGCCAGCAGCCCCGGTTCGGGAGACGAGCAGTACTTC
CASSPGSGDEQYF
>TRBJ2-3|NA|TRBV13|NA
TGTGCCAGCAGCCAATTTTACACAGATACGCAGTATTTT
CASSQFYTDTQYF
>TRBJ2-1|TRBD2|TRBV7-6|once
TGTGCCAGCAGCTTCACTCCGGGACTAGCGGGAGGGCCCTCCTACAATGAGCAGTTCTTC
CASSFTPGLAGGPSYNEQFF
>TRBJ2-7|TRBD1|TRBV5-1|once
TGCGCCAGCGGGATGACAGGGGCGAAGAGCGGCGAGCAGTACTTC
CASGMTGAKSGEQYF
>TRBJ1-6|NA|TRBV11-2|NA
TGTGCCAGCAGCTTAGGACAGGACAATTCACCCCTCCACTTT
CASSLGQDNSPLHF
>TRBJ2-7|NA|TRBV27|few
TGTGCCAGCAGTGTTGCGGTCTCCTACGAGCAGTACTTC
CASSVAVSYEQYF
>TRBJ2-1|TRBD2|TRBV6-5|once
TGTGCCAGCAGCCAAGGAGCGGGGGGATACAATGAGCAGTTCTTC
CASSQGAGGYNEQFF
>TRBJ2-1|NA|TRBV4-2|NA
TGTGCCAGCAGCCAAGGCATAGCGAATGAGCAGTTCTTC
CASSQGIANEQFF
>TRBJ2-7|TRBD2|TRBV4-1|once
TGCGCCAGCAGCCAAGGGGGAATAGCGGGAGCCTACGAGCAGTACTTC
CASSQGGIAGAYEQYF
>TRBJ2-1|NA|TRBV13|NA
TGTGCCAGCAGCTTAGAAGTTGGGCTAGCGAACAATGAGCAGTTCTTC
CASSLEVGLANNEQFF
>TRBJ2-7|NA|TRBV2|NA
TGTGCCAGCGGGACACGGAGTCTAGACTACGAGCAGTACTTC
CASGTRSLDYEQYF
>TRBJ1-1|TRBD1|TRBV6-5|NA
TGTGCCAGCAGTTACTCGACAGGGGGACTTGAAGCTTTCTTT
CASSYSTGGLEAFF
>TRBJ2-7|NA|TRBV7-8|NA
TGTGCCAGCAGCTTAGATTCTAGCCCTACTCCCTACGAGCAGTACTTC
CASSLDSSPTPYEQYF
>TRBJ2-3|TRBD1|TRBV7-8|NA
TGTGCCAGCAGCTCACAGACGAAACCGGGGACAGGGGGGGCAGATACGCAGTATTTT
CASSSQTKPGTGGADTQYF
>TRBJ2-1|TRBD2|TRBV7-9|NA
TGTGCCAGCAGCCGCCTACCGGGACTAGCTGCCCACAATGAGCAGTTCTTC
CASSRLPGLAAHNEQFF
>TRBJ2-3|TRBD1|TRBV19|NA
TGTGCCAGTAGTAGGACAGGCACACCCTTAGATACGCAGTATTTT
CASSRTGTPLDTQYF
>TRBJ1-2|TRBD1|TRBV19|NA
TGTGCCAGTAGTCGACAGGGTTTTGGCTACACCTTC
CASSRQGFGYTF
>TRBJ2-1|TRBD1|TRBV19|NA
TGTGCCAGTAGACGACCGGGACAGGCCGACAATGAGCAGTTCTTC
CASRRPGQADNEQFF
>TRBJ2-3|TRBD2|TRBV27|NA
TGTGCCAGCAGTTTAAGGCCTAGCGGGGGAGATACGCAGTATTTT
CASSLRPSGGDTQYF
>TRBJ2-7|TRBD2|TRBV7-7|few
TGTGCCAGCAGTCTAGGGGCCAGCGGGAGAGACGAGCAGTACTTC
CASSLGASGRDEQYF
>TRBJ2-7|TRBD2|TRBV2|NA
TGTGCCAGCAGTGATCTTCTAGCGGGAGGGCCCCACGAGCAGTACTTC
CASSDLLAGGPHEQYF
>TRBJ2-1|TRBD2|TRBV9|few
TGTGCCAGCAGCGTAGCCGGACTAGCCAACAATGAGCAGTTCTTC
CASSVAGLANNEQFF
>TRBJ2-7|NA|TRBV5-1|NA
TGCGCCAGCAGCTTCCGAGGGGGGGGAGGCAACAACGAGCAGTACTTC
CASSFRGGGGNNEQYF
>TRBJ2-7|NA|TRBV2|NA
TGTGCCAGCAGAGGGGCTACTAGCACCTACTACGAGCAGTACTTC
CASRGATSTYYEQYF
>TRBJ2-3|TRBD1|TRBV9|NA
TGTGCCAGCAGCGTAGAGGGGACAGGGGGACCCACAGATACGCAGTATTTT
CASSVEGTGGPTDTQYF
>TRBJ1-2|TRBD1|TRBV29-1|NA
TGCAGCGCCTGGACAGGGACGAACTATGGCTACACCTTC
CSAWTGTNYGYTF
>TRBJ2-5|TRBD1|TRBV14|NA
TGTGCCAGCAGCCAATGGACAGGGGGCCCTGGAGGGGAGACCCAGTACTTC
CASSQWTGGPGGETQYF
>TRBJ1-5|NA|TRBV2|NA
TGTGCCAGCAAGTCGGGACATCAGCCCCAGCATTTT
CASKSGHQPQHF
>TRBJ2-7|NA|TRBV16|NA
TGTGCCAGCAGCCAATCTGCGGACGAGCAGTACTTC
CASSQSADEQYF
>TRBJ2-3|NA|TRBV7-9|NA
TGTGCCAGCAGCTTATTACAGCGGGCCACTAGCACAGATACGCAGTATTTT
CASSLLQRATSTDTQYF
>TRBJ2-7|NA|TRBV2|once
TGTGCCAGCCGTGGCAGGGCCAGCGAGCAGTACTTC
CASRGRASEQYF
>TRBJ2-7|NA|TRBV2|NA
TGTGCCAGCAGTGAATGGGGGCTATCCTACGAGCAGTACTTC
CASSEWGLSYEQYF
>TRBJ2-1|TRBD2|TRBV7-8|NA
TGTGCCAGCAGCTTAGTACTAGCGGGAGGGATGTTCTCCTACAATGAGCAGTTCTTC
CASSLVLAGGMFSYNEQFF
>TRBJ2-7|NA|TRBV25-1|NA
TGTGCCAGCAGTGAAGGCTACGAGCAGTACTTC
CASSEGYEQYF
>TRBJ1-2|NA|TRBV9|few
TGTGCCAGCAGCGTAGCAGGTGGGAGTAACTATGGCTACACCTTC
CASSVAGGSNYGYTF
>TRBJ1-2|TRBD1|TRBV11-2|NA
TGTGCCAGCAGCTTAGGGGGGACAGGTGGTGGCTACACCTTC
CASSLGGTGGGYTF
>TRBJ1-2|TRBD1|TRBV5-1|NA
TGCGCCAGCAGCAAGGGGACAGGAGACTATGGCTACACCTTC
CASSKGTGDYGYTF
>TRBJ1-1|NA|TRBV4-1|NA
TGCGCCAGCAGCCCCGAGACGACCAGACACACTGAAGCTTTCTTT
CASSPETTRHTEAFF
>TRBJ2-3|TRBD2|TRBV9|NA
TGTGCCAGCAGCGTAGTGGGACTAGCAGATACGCAGTATTTT
CASSVVGLADTQYF
>TRBJ2-7|NA|TRBV27|few
TGTGCCAGCAGTTTCACGGGTTGGGACGAGCAGTACTTC
CASSFTGWDEQYF
>TRBJ2-1|TRBD2|TRBV7-9|NA
TGTGCCAGCAGCTCCGGGACTAGTAGCTACAATGAGCAGTTCTTC
CASSSGTSSYNEQFF
>TRBJ2-7|TRBD2|TRBV4-1|few
TGCGCCAGCAGCCAAAGTAGCGGGGAGGCCCACGAGCAGTACTTC
CASSQSSGEAHEQYF
>TRBJ1-1|NA|TRBV5-5|NA
TGTGCCAGCAGCGTGGGACGGCAGAACACTGAAGCTTTCTTT
CASSVGRQNTEAFF
>TRBJ2-5|NA|TRBV7-2|NA
TGTGCCAGCAGCTCGTCCCCAGGGCAGTTTGAGACCCAGTACTTC
CASSSSPGQFETQYF
>TRBJ1-3|NA|TRBV7-2|NA
TGTGCCAGCAGCTCTGTGGTTTTTGGAGGCACCATATATTTT
CASSSVVFGGTIYF
>TRBJ2-1|NA|TRBV29-1|NA
TGCAGCGTCCGTATCAATGTCGGGGGATTTACCTACAATGAGCAGTTCTTC
CSVRINVGGFTYNEQFF
>TRBJ1-5|NA|TRBV13|NA
TGTGCCAGCAGCTTAGGGAGAGTCCTAAATCAGCCCCAGCATTTT
CASSLGRVLNQPQHF
>TRBJ2-7|NA|TRBV2|NA
TGTGCCAGCAGCCCCCTTGGGGTGTTAACCTACGAGCAGTACTTC
CASSPLGVLTYEQYF